This T cell receptor (beta chain) appears in the sequencing data of a study of CD8 T cells in Susac syndrome. Germline CDR1 reads MDHEN; CDR2 reads SYDVKM. CDR3 size: 15 residues. Trimming cost V 6 bases and J 5 bases; bases outside gene matches: 8. TEMRA cells were enriched by FACS, while CD8+ and CD4+ T cells were obtained through a negative isolation that was performed magnetically. Random hexamers served to reverse transcribe about 0.45 to 1 ug RNA. Amplification of the TCR beta CDR3 was carried out by immunoSEQ multiplex PCR, which spanned a total of 54 Vbeta and 13 Jbeta segments. TCRdb re-analysed the immunoSEQ multiplex PCR reads in MiXCR, keeping a single row per CDR3 protein. The sample carries about 69,000 distinct CDR3 sequences, just under 95% recorded once.

Sequencing input: CD8+ T cells from PBMCs. The receptor was derived from a human donor in good health. The V call is TRBV28, the J call TRBJ2-5; TRBD1 agrees at 11 bases. The CDR3 DNA follows: TGTGCCAGCAGCTGGACAGGGGGCGTCGGGGAGACCCAGTACTTC. This gives the protein CASSWTGGVGETQYF.